The text below deals with one T cell receptor (beta chain). This CDR3 has 15 amino acids. Germline assignment: CDR1 SGDLS and CDR2 YYNGEE. V was cut by 4 bases and J by 2 bases, with 14 bases left in between. The material for each subset, its genomic DNA, was split evenly across several immunoSEQ plates. TCRdb's copy holds only in-frame clones and misses some; the assay was immunoSEQ multiplex PCR. The data show fewer than 350,000 clones, with around 86% seen just once and around 16% held by the top ten. These data come from a study of shared clonotypes between healthy human individuals. The receptor comes from a man younger than 30 in good health. V usage is TRBV9 and J usage is TRBJ2-3, with D maybe TRBD1 (5 bases). Sequenced input: memory CD8+ T cells sorted from blood. Subset denoted: CD45RO+ cells pooled with CCR7-negative TemRA cells. The CDR3 sequence is CASSLPQGFTDTQYF. The DNA of the CDR3 is TGTGCCAGCAGCCTCCCCCAGGGATTCACAGATACGCAGTATTTT.